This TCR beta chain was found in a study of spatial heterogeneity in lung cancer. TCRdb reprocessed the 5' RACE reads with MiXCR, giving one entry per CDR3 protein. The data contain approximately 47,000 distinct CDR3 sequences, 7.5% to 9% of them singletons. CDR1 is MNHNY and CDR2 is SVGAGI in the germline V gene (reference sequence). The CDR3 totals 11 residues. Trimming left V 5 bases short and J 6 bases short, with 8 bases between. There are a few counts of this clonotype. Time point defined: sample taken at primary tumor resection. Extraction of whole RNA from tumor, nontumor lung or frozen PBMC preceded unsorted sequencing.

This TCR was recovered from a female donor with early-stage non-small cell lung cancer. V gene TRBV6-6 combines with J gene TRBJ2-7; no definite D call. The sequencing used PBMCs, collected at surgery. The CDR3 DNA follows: TGTGCCAGCAGTCCTCGGTCCGAGCAGTACTTC. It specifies CASSPRSEQYF.